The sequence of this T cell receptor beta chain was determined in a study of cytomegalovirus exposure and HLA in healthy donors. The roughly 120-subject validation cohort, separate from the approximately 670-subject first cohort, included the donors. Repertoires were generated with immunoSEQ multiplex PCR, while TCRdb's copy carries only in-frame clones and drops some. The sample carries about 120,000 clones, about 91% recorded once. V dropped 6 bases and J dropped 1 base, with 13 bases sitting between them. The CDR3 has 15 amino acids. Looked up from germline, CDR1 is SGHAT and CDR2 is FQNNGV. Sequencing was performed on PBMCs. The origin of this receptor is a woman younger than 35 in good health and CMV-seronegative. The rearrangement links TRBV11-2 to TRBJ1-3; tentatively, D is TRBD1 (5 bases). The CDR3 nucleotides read TGTGCCAGCAGACGAGGGACTAGTTCTGGAAACACCATATATTTT. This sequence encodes CASRRGTSSGNTIYF.